This T cell receptor (beta chain) originates from a study of T cell repertoires in cytomegalovirus infection. Overall study: Public TCR beta signatures provided an indication of both CMV infection and a matching HLA type.

Germline assignment: CDR1 MNHNS and CDR2 SASEGT. V was shortened by 4 bases and J by 0 bases, with 15 bases between the two germline ends. The CDR3 spans 16 residues. On this clonotype: Its antigen is unknown.

Using its own MiXCR run on the reads, TCRdb lists one record per CDR3 protein. The sample has about half a million distinct CDR3 sequences, approximately 42% seen once. Study conclusions and caveats: It was HLA-C-restricted CMV-specific TCR beta clonotypes that dominated the response ex vivo.

The source of this sequence is a human donor in good health (CMV status not recorded). Some clones in this sample may be carry-over from other donors' samples. The starting material was cultured PBMCs, obtained from culture after CMV antigen stimulation. The chain combines TRBV6-1 with TRBJ1-1, with D perhaps matching TRBD1 (5 bases). The CDR3 DNA is TGTGCCAGCAGTGTGTTTTTGGGACGGTTGAACACTGAAGCTTTCTTT. Amino acid sequence: CASSVFLGRLNTEAFF.